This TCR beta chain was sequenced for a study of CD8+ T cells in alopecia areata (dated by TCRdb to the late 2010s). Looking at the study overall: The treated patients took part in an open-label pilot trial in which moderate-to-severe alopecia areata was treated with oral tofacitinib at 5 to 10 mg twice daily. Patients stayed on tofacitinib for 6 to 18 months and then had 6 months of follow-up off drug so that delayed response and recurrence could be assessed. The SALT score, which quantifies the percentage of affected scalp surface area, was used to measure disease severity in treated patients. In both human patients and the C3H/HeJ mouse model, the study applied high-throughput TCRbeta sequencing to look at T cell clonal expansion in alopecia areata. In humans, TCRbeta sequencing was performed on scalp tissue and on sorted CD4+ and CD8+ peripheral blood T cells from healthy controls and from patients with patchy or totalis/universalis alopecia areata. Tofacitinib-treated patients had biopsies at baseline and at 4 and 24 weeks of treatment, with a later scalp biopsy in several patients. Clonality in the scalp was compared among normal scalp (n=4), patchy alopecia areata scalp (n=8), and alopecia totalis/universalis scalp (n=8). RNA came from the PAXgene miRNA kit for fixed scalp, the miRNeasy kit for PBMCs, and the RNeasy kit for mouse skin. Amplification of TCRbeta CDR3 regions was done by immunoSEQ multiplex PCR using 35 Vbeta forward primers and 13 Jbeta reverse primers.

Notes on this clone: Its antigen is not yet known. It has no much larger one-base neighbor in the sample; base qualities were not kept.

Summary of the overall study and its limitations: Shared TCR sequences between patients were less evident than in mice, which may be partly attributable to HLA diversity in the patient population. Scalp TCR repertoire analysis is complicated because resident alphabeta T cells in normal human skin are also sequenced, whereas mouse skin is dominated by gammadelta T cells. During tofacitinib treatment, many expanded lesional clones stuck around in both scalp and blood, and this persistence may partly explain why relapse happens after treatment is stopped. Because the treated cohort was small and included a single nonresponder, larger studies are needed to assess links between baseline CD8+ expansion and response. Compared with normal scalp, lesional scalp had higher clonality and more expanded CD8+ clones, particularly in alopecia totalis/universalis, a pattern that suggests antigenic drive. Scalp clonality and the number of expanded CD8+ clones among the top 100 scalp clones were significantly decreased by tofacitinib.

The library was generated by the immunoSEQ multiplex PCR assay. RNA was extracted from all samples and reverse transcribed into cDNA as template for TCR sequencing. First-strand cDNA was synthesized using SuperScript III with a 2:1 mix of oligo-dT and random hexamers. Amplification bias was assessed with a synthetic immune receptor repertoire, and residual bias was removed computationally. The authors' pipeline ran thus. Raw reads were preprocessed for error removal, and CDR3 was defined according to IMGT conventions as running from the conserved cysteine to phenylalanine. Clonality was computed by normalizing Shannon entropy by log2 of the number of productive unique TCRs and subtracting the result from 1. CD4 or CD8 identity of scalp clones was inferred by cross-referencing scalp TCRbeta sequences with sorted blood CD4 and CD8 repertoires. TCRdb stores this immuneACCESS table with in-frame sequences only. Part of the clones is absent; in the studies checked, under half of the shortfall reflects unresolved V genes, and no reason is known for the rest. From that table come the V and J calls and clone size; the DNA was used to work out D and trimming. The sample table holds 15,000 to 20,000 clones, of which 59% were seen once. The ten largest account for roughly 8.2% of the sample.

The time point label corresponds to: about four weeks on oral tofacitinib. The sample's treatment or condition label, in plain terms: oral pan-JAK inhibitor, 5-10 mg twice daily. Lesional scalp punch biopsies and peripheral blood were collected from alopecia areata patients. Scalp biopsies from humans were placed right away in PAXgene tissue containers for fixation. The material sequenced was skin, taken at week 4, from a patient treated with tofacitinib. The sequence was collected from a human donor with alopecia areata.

The CDR3 amino acid sequence is: CASSLGQGAYSNQPQHF. The sequenced DNA is TGTGCCAGCAGCTTAGGACAGGGGGCCTATAGCAATCAGCCCCAGCATTTT. Here the chain combines TRBV7-8 and TRBJ1-5; 10 junctional bases match TRBD1. Trimming removed 1 base from V and 0 bases from J; the gene matches leave 3 bases unexplained. From cysteine to phenylalanine, the CDR3 is 17 amino acids long. The entry retains the CDR3 DNA only, 51 bases that are in frame from base 1. The germline V gene sets CDR1 to SGHVS and CDR2 to FQNEAQ. Where the CDR3 stops, the reference TRBV7-8 and TRBJ1-5 genes take over; the full variable domain is GAGVSQSPRYKVAKRGQDVALRCDPISGHVSLFWYQQALGQGPEFLTYFQNEAQLDKSGLPSDRFFAERPEGSVSTLKIQRTQQEDSAVYLCASSLGQGAYSNQPQHFGDGTRLSIL.